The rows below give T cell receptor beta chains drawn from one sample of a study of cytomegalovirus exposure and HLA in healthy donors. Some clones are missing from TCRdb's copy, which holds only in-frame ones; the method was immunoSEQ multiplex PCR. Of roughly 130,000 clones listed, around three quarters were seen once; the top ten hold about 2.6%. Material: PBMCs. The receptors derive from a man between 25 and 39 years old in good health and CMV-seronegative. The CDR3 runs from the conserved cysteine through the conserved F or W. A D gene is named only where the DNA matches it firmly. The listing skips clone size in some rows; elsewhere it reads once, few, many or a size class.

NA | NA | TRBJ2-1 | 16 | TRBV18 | CASSPPRGLVYNEQFF | TGTGCCAGCTCACCACCAAGGGGGTTGGTGTACAATGAGCAGTTCTTC
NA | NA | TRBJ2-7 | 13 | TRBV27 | CASSSGTTYEQYF | TGTGCCAGCAGTTCGGGTACGACCTACGAGCAGTACTTC
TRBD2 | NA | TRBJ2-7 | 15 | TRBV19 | CASSIFSSGKDEQYF | TGTGCCAGTAGTATTTTCTCTAGCGGGAAGGACGAGCAGTACTTC
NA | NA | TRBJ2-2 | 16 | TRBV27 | CASTNGQDNWTGELFF | TGTGCCAGCACAAACGGGCAGGACAATTGGACCGGGGAGCTGTTTTTT
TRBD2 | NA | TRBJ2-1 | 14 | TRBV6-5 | CASSYGAGGYEQFF | TGTGCCAGCAGTTACGGTGCGGGGGGCTATGAGCAGTTCTTC
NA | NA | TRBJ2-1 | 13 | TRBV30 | CAWSGRVDNEQFF | TGTGCCTGGAGTGGGCGGGTAGACAATGAGCAGTTCTTC
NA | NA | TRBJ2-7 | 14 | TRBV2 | CASSLTGPPFEQYF | TGTGCCAGCAGCCTGACAGGCCCCCCGTTCGAGCAGTACTTC
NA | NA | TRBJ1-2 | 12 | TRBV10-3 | CAIRIQGFRPLF | TGTGCCATCAGGATCCAGGGTTTCCGACCCCTGTTC
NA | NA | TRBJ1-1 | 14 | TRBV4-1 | CASSQVAGGTEAFF | TGCGCCAGCAGCCAAGTGGCGGGTGGGACTGAAGCTTTCTTT
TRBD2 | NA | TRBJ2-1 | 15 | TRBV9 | CASSVGMGLGDEQFF | TGTGCCAGCAGCGTAGGTATGGGACTAGGGGATGAGCAGTTCTTC
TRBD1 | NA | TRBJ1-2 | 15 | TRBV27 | CASSLGQAGGYGYTF | TGTGCCAGCAGTCTGGGACAGGCCGGCGGGTATGGCTACACCTTC
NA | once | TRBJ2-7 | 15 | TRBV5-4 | CASSLSSKSLYEQYF | TGTGCCAGCAGCTTGTCATCTAAATCTTTATACGAGCAGTACTTC
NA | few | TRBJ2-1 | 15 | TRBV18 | CASSPPWVADGEQFF | TGTGCCAGCTCACCACCGTGGGTAGCGGATGGGGAGCAGTTCTTC
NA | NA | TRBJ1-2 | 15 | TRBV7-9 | CASRPYSPEYSGYTF | TGTGCCAGCAGACCTTATAGCCCCGAGTATTCTGGCTACACCTTC
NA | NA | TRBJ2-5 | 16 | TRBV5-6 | CASSLLRWRGMETQYF | TGTGCCAGCAGCTTGCTGCGGTGGAGGGGAATGGAGACCCAGTACTTC
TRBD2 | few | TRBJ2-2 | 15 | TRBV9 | CASSVRAGVAGELFF | TGTGCCAGCAGCGTACGAGCGGGAGTCGCCGGGGAGCTGTTTTTT
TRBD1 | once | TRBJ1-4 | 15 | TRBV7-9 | CASSDGQGRDEKLFF | TGTGCCAGCAGCGACGGACAGGGTCGGGATGAAAAACTGTTTTTT
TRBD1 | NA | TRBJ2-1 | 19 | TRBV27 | CASTNSRTGYIWAYNEQFF | TGTGCCAGCACCAACTCCAGGACAGGGTATATTTGGGCCTACAATGAGCAGTTCTTC
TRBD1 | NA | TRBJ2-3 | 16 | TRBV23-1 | CASSQCKGQGTDTQYF | TGCGCCAGCAGTCAATGTAAAGGACAGGGCACAGATACGCAGTATTTT
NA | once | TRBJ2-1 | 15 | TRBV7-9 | CASSLAVVMVNEQFF | TGTGCCAGCAGCTTAGCGGTAGTTATGGTGAATGAGCAGTTCTTC
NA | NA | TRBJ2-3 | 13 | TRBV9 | CASSGLVGDTQYF | TGTGCCAGCAGCGGACTAGTTGGGGATACGCAGTATTTT
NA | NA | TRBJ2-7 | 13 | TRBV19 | CASSPGVSYEQYF | TGTGCCAGTTCGCCGGGGGTGAGCTACGAGCAGTACTTC
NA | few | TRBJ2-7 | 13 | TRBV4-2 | CASSEPGDYEQYF | TGTGCCAGCAGCGAACCAGGGGACTACGAGCAGTACTTC
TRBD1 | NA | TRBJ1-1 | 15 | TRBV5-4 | CASSSDRAGNTEAFF | TGTGCCAGCAGCTCTGACAGGGCTGGGAACACTGAAGCTTTCTTT